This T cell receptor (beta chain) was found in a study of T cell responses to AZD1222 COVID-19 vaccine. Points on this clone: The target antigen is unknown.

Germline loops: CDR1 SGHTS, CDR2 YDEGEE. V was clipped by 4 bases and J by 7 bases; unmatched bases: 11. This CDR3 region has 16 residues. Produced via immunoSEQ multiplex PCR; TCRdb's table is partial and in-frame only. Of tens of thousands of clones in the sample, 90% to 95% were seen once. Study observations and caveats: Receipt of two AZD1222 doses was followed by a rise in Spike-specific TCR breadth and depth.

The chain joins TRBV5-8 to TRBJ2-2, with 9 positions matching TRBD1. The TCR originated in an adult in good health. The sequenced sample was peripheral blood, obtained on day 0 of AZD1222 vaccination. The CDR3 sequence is CASSRMGGQGDGELFF. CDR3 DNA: TGTGCCAGCAGCCGCATGGGGGGACAGGGAGACGGGGAGCTGTTTTTT. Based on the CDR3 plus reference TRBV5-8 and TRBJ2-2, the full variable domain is EAGVTQSPTHLIKTRGQQATLRCSPISGHTSVYWYQQALGLGLQFLLWYDEGEERNRGNFPPRFSGRQFPNYSSELNVNALELEDSALYLCASSRMGGQGDGELFFGEGSRLTVL.